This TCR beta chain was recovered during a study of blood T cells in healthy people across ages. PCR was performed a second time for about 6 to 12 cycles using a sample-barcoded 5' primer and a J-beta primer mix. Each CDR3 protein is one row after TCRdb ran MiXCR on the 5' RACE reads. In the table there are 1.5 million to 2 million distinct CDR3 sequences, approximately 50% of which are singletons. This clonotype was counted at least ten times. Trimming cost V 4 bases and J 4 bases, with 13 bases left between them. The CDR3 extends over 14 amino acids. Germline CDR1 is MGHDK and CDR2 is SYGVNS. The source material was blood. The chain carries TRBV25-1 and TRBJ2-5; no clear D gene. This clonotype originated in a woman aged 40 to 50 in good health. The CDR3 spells CASSGHKELETQYF. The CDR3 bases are TGTGCCAGCAGTGGGCACAAAGAGTTAGAGACCCAGTACTTC.